The 26 T cell receptor beta chains below all came from one sample that was sequenced in a study of T cells in Graves' hyperthyroidism and ophthalmopathy. RNA transcripts gave rise to amplified TCR beta CDR3 regions. When the TCR CDR3 underwent first-round RT-PCR, the HTBI primer set was used. Each CDR3 protein is one row after TCRdb ran MiXCR on the multiplex PCR reads. The data hold over 350,000 distinct CDR3 sequences, with roughly 15% observed a single time. Sequencing was done on a sample of blood. All receptors derive from a man younger than 35 with Graves' ophthalmopathy.

This clonotype was recorded at least ten times. The J gene is TRBJ1-1, the V gene TRBV24-1; 7 nucleotides agree with TRBD1. Germline V CDR1 and CDR2: KGHDR, SFDVKD. The CDR3 totals 15 residues. J was trimmed by 3 bases and V by 5 bases; bases with no gene match: 8. CDR3 nucleotides: TGTGCCACCAGTGGAGGGGGCGCGGCACACACTGAAGCTTTCTTT. Translated, it gives CATSGGGAAHTEAFF.

Many counts were recorded for this clonotype. The chain links TRBV7-2 to TRBJ1-5; 7 bases agree with TRBD1. V gave up 1 base and J gave up 0 bases; unmatched junction bases: 3. The CDR3 sequence is 16 residues long. From germline, CDR1 is SGHTA and CDR2 FQGNSA. CDR3 in amino acids: CASSLGQGYSNQPQHF. Here the CDR3 DNA reads TGTGCCAGCAGCTTAGGACAGGGCTATAGCAATCAGCCCCAGCATTTT.

The chain recombines TRBV20-1 with TRBJ2-3, with TRBD2 matching over 8 bases. This CDR3 region has 16 residues. Germline V CDR1 and CDR2: DFQATT, SNEGSKA (reference sequence). With 1 base clipped from V and 1 base from J, the junction kept 7 bases outside the gene matches. CDR3 DNA sequence: TGCAGTGCTAGAGGTCAGCGGGAGTGGGGCACAGATACGCAGTATTTT. It is translated as CSARGQREWGTDTQYF.

For this clonotype: Sequence at one end of the junction differs from germline and may be a read error. The chain links TRBV7-9 to TRBJ2-3, with D maybe TRBD1 (6 bases). The last part of the DNA fits TRBJ1-5 better; the J call may be wrong. Germline CDR1 and CDR2: SEHNR and FQNEAQ (reference sequence). The CDR3 is 14 amino acids. This CDR3 is CASILGGAPDTQHF. Written as DNA, the CDR3 is TGTGCCAGCATCTTAGGGGGGGCCCCAGATACGCAGCATTTT.

This clonotype was recorded many times. The rearrangement links TRBV11-2 to TRBJ2-7; 8 nucleotides agree with TRBD1. Germline V gene data show CDR1 as SGHAT and CDR2 as FQNNGV. The V gene end was trimmed by 6 bases and the J gene end by 3 bases; junction bases not matched to a gene: 13. This CDR3 has 16 residues. CDR3 sequence: CASRSVGTGVYYEQYF. In DNA form, the CDR3 reads TGTGCCAGCAGATCCGTAGGGACAGGAGTTTACTACGAGCAGTACTTC.

This clonotype came up many times. V and J are TRBV7-2 and TRBJ2-7; 12 bases align to TRBD2. In germline, CDR1 is SGHTA, CDR2 FQGNSA. CDR3 size: 15 residues. J was trimmed by 2 bases and V by 5 bases; bases with no gene match: 4. CDR3 sequence reads: CASSPASGGAYEQYF. The DNA for the CDR3 is TGTGCCAGCAGCCCGGCTAGCGGGGGGGCCTACGAGCAGTACTTC.

The chain links TRBV25-1 to TRBJ2-1; D gene uncertain. Germline V lookup: CDR1 MGHDK, CDR2 SYGVNS. V gave up 2 bases and J gave up 9 bases, with 14 bases separating them. The CDR3 length is 14 residues. The CDR3 nucleotides read TGTGCCAGCAGTGAAGTTAGTCTAGTTGGTGAGCAGTTCTTC. Its protein is CASSEVSLVGEQFF.

This clonotype was observed at least ten times. The chain has TRBV6-1 and TRBJ2-1, with 12 bases fitting TRBD2. CDR3 size: 16 residues. V trimming: 3 bases; J trimming: 10 bases; junction bases outside the gene matches: 10. Germline CDR1 MNHNS, CDR2 SASEGT. CDR3 residues: CASSDSTSGRREEQFF. CDR3 DNA sequence: TGTGCCAGCAGTGACTCGACTAGCGGGAGACGGGAGGAGCAGTTCTTC.

This clonotype was observed at least ten times. The chain recombines TRBV13 with TRBJ2-7; 9 nucleotides align to TRBD2. V lost 5 bases to trimming and J lost 6 bases; unmatched junction nucleotides: 5. This CDR3 comprises 13 residues. CDR1 PRHDT and CDR2 FYEKMQ come from the germline V gene (reference sequence). CDR3 in amino acids: CASSGGGAFEQYF. In DNA, the CDR3 is TGTGCCAGCAGCGGCGGGGGGGCTTTCGAGCAGTACTTC.

In this sample, this clonotype turned up many times. The rearrangement uses TRBV7-3 and TRBJ2-5, with a tentative D call TRBD1 (5 bases). The V gene's germline CDR1 is SGHTA and CDR2 FQGTGA. Between the trimmed V and J ends, which lost 5 bases and 5 bases, there was a span of 12 bases. The CDR3 sequence is 13 residues long. The CDR3 here is CASSPGWLETQYF. The CDR3 DNA follows: TGTGCCAGCAGCCCAGGGTGGCTGGAGACCCAGTACTTC.

This clonotype was counted at least ten times. The chain employs TRBV4-1 and TRBJ2-7; 9 bases map to TRBD1. Unmatched junction bases numbered 2, after V lost 1 base and J lost 1 base. Germline V CDR1 and CDR2: MGHRA, YSYEKL. The CDR3 runs to 15 residues. CDR3 sequence: CASSQAGTGSYEQYF. In DNA, the CDR3 is TGCGCCAGCAGCCAAGCCGGGACAGGGTCCTACGAGCAGTACTTC.

The chain carries TRBV11-2 and TRBJ2-3, with TRBD2 identical over 7 bases. The CDR3 has 17 amino acids. V shed 2 bases, J shed 8 bases, and the junction held 16 bases outside the gene matches. Germline V gene sequence: CDR1 SGHAT, CDR2 FQNNGV. CDR3 in amino acids: CASSLTHSGAGRGTQYF. DNA for the CDR3: TGTGCCAGCAGCTTAACCCACAGCGGGGCCGGCCGGGGTACGCAGTATTTT.

This clonotype has a count of ten or more. The chain combines TRBV20-1 with TRBJ2-3; D might be TRBD1 or TRBD2, each matching 5 bases. The V end lost 0 bases, the J end lost 6 bases, and 13 bases lay between the germline ends. CDR3 length: 14 amino acids. Germline assignment: CDR1 DFQATT and CDR2 SNEGSKA (reference sequence). Here the CDR3 DNA reads TGCAGTGCTAGAGATCCAGGGAGAGGGGATACGCAGTATTTT. Residues: CSARDPGRGDTQYF.

This clonotype was counted a few times. In DNA form, the CDR3 reads TGTGCCAGCAGGGGGGATTTGTCTGGAAACACCATATATTTT. Protein: CASRGDLSGNTIYF. The J gene is TRBJ1-3, the V gene TRBV27; perhaps TRBD1 as D (5 bases). V was trimmed by 6 bases and J by 1 base, leaving 10 bases between them. CDR3 length equals 14 residues. Germline assignment: CDR1 MNHEY and CDR2 SMNVEV (reference sequence).

Many counts were recorded for this clonotype. V gene TRBV2 combines with J gene TRBJ2-3, with 9 bases that match TRBD1. Trimming took 10 bases from V and 5 from J; bases not matched to a gene: 7. Germline lookup yields CDR1 SNHLY and CDR2 FYNNEI. This CDR3 region has 13 residues. CDR3 DNA sequence: TGTGCCAAACTACAGGGGGCTAAAGATACGCAGTATTTT. This encodes CAKLQGAKDTQYF.

The chain combines TRBV24-1 with TRBJ2-2; tentatively, D is TRBD2 (7 bases). V lost 7 bases and J lost 1, with 9 bases in between. Germline-derived CDR1 and CDR2 are KGHDR and SFDVKD. The CDR3 extends over 14 amino acids. The CDR3 nucleotides are TGTGCCACCAGGCGGGGGCAGAACACCGGGGAGCTGTTTTTT. It translates to CATRRGQNTGELFF.

The V call is TRBV6-1, the J call TRBJ1-4, with TRBD1 identical over 10 bases. Trimming took 6 bases from V and 8 from J; bases not matched to a gene: 15. CDR3 length: 17 residues. Germline V gene data show CDR1 as MNHNS and CDR2 as SASEGT. CDR3 protein: CASSHPGTGAPLEKLFF. The CDR3 coding sequence is TGTGCCAGCAGCCACCCAGGGACAGGGGCTCCTTTGGAAAAACTGTTTTTT.

This clonotype occurred many times. This chain connects TRBV3-1 to TRBJ2-1, with D perhaps being TRBD1 or TRBD2 (5 bases each). V lost 0 bases and J 4 bases, leaving 10 bases between the germline ends. Germline V gene lookup returns CDR1 LGHDT and CDR2 YNNKEL (reference sequence). CDR3 length: 15 residues. The CDR3 region has the DNA TGTGCCAGCAGCCAAGAGGGACGGAATTACAATGAGCAGTTCTTC. Amino acids: CASSQEGRNYNEQFF.

This clonotype was counted many times. This rearrangement joins TRBV27 to TRBJ1-5; D may be TRBD1 (6 bases). Trimming pared 9 bases from V and 3 bases from J, leaving 12 bases between. The CDR3 has 13 residues. Germline V CDR1 and CDR2: MNHEY, SMNVEV (reference sequence). The CDR3 sequence: CARYRDNNQPQHF. DNA for the CDR3: TGTGCCAGATACCGGGACAACAATCAGCCCCAGCATTTT.

This clonotype showed up many times. J is TRBJ1-2 and V is TRBV7-3; D perhaps matches TRBD1 (5 bases). Germline lookup yields CDR1 SGHTA and CDR2 FQGTGA. The CDR3 is 14 amino acids. The V end lost 1 base, the J end lost 4 bases, and 10 bases lay between the germline ends. The CDR3: CASSLIPGRYGYTF. For the CDR3, the DNA is TGTGCCAGCAGCTTAATTCCAGGGCGCTATGGCTACACCTTC.

V and J are TRBV20-1 and TRBJ2-5, with D possibly matching TRBD2 (6 bases). The CDR3 totals 12 residues. Per the germline V gene, CDR1 is DFQATT and CDR2 is SNEGSKA (reference sequence). V lost 3 bases and J 4 bases, leaving 9 bases between the germline ends. The DNA of the CDR3 is TGCAGTGCTAGTGGGGGACTAGAGACCCAGTACTTC. Translated: CSASGGLETQYF.

This clonotype has ten or more counts. The V gene is TRBV18, the J gene TRBJ1-6, with TRBD1 identical over 8 bases. Trimming at V came to 3 bases and at J to 8 bases, leaving 6 bases not matched to a gene. The CDR3 extends over 15 amino acids. The germline CDR1 and CDR2 sequences are KGHSH and LQKENI. The CDR3 region is CASSPLGTGDSPLHF. The CDR3 DNA sequence: TGTGCCAGCTCACCCCTAGGGACAGGCGATTCACCCCTCCACTTT.

This clonotype was counted ten times or more. The chain carries TRBV6-1 and TRBJ2-7; TRBD2 matches at 8 bases. After removal of 2 bases from V and 6 bases from J, the junction contained 9 bases not matched to a gene. This CDR3 is 15 amino acids long. CDR1 MNHNS and CDR2 SASEGT come from the germline V gene. The CDR3, as DNA: TGTGCCAGCAGTGAACAAGCGGGAGCGTTCTCCGAGCAGTACTTC. This gives the protein CASSEQAGAFSEQYF.

In this sample, this clonotype turned up many times. J is TRBJ1-5 and V is TRBV6-5; D is unclear. Germline values: CDR1 MNHEY, CDR2 SVGAGI. V lost 0 bases, J lost 5 bases, and 11 bases lay in between. CDR3 size: 15 residues. The CDR3 bases are TGTGCCAGCAGTTACTCGTTTGAGCACCATCAGCCCCAGCATTTT. It yields the protein CASSYSFEHHQPQHF.

This clonotype was recorded a few times. A read error may be the cause here, since a much bigger clone is one base away. The rearrangement links TRBV7-2 to TRBJ2-7; either TRBD1 or TRBD2 may supply D (5 bases each). The germline V gene has CDR1 SGHTA and CDR2 FQGNSA. The V end was cut by 1 base, the J end by 6 bases, with 13 bases between. There are 14 residues in the CDR3. This CDR3 is CASSLVQGPCEQYF. CDR3 nucleotides: TGTGCCAGCAGCTTAGTGCAGGGACCCTGCGAGCAGTACTTC.

V usage is TRBV24-1 and J usage is TRBJ2-2; D possibly corresponds to TRBD2 (6 bases). Germline CDR1 reads KGHDR; CDR2 reads SFDVKD. Trimming removed 9 bases from V and 3 bases from J, with 13 bases in between. The length of the CDR3 is 14 residues. The DNA of the CDR3 is TGTGCCACCGAGGCGGGGCAATACACCGGGGAGCTGTTTTTT. It codes for CATEAGQYTGELFF.